What follows are 25 T cell receptor beta chains derived from one specimen sequenced in a study of blood T cell repertoires in COVID-19. Profiling relied on immunoSEQ multiplex PCR, and the TCRdb table lists in-frame clones only, not all of them. The table records 250,000 to 350,000 clones, 80% to 90% of them present only once. What was sequenced was peripheral blood. The origin of the receptors is a man younger than 45 with acute or convalescent COVID-19.

This clone occurred once. V usage is TRBV30 and J usage is TRBJ2-3, with TRBD2 identical over 7 bases. This CDR3 region has 16 residues. Germline assignment: CDR1 GTSNPN and CDR2 SVGIG (reference sequence). V lost 6 bases and J lost 4; bases outside the gene matches: 16. The CDR3 nucleotides read TGTGCCTGTAAATACGGAGCGAGCGGGGTAGCAGATACGCAGTATTTT. Translating gives CACKYGASGVADTQYF.

The count of this clone is one. J is TRBJ1-2 and V is TRBV15; D is uncertain. The CDR3 spans 14 residues. Germline V gene sequence: CDR1 LNHNV, CDR2 YYDKDF (reference sequence). The V end was cut by 3 bases, the J end by 4 bases, with 12 bases between. The CDR3, as DNA: TGTGCCACCAGCAGTGCGGTAGTGGGCTATGGCTACACCTTC. Translated: CATSSAVVGYGYTF.

This clone came up a few times. The V call is TRBV11-3, the J call TRBJ1-1; 7 bases are shared with TRBD1. Germline CDR1 reads SGHNT; CDR2 reads YENEEA. The CDR3 has 14 amino acids. Unmatched junction bases numbered 6, after V lost 5 bases and J lost 3 bases. CDR3 DNA: TGTGCCAGCAGCACCACCGGGACAGACACTGAAGCTTTCTTT. Protein product: CASSTTGTDTEAFF.

The chain employs TRBV6-4 and TRBJ2-2, with 10 bases that match TRBD2. The trim removed 6 bases at V and 4 bases at J, leaving 5 bases unmatched. CDR3 length equals 15 residues. The V gene's germline CDR1 is MRHNA and CDR2 SNTAGT. CDR3 nucleotide sequence: TGTGCCAGCAGAAGCGGGGGGGCGAGCACCGGGGAGCTGTTTTTT. Residues: CASRSGGASTGELFF.

The chain couples TRBV7-9 to TRBJ2-3; 9 bases match TRBD2. V was clipped by 7 bases and J by 2 bases; unmatched bases: 7. CDR3 length: 15 amino acids. Germline values: CDR1 SEHNR, CDR2 FQNEAQ (reference sequence). The CDR3 sequence: CASIPSGASTDTQYF. The DNA of the CDR3 is TGTGCCAGCATCCCTAGCGGGGCATCCACAGATACGCAGTATTTT.

CDR3 coding DNA: TGCGCCAGCAGCCAAACGGACAGGGGCCCCACGGGGCAGTACTTC. It translates to CASSQTDRGPTGQYF. The J gene is TRBJ2-7, the V gene TRBV4-1; the match to TRBD1 covers 9 bases. Trimming at V came to 2 bases and at J to 9 bases, leaving 11 bases not matched to a gene. The CDR3 is 15 amino acids. The germline gives CDR1 MGHRA, CDR2 YSYEKL.

The V gene is TRBV19, the J gene TRBJ1-1, with D possibly being TRBD1 (6 bases). The CDR3 sequence is 14 residues long. Germline-derived CDR1 and CDR2 are LNHDA and SQIVND (reference sequence). Trimming removed 6 bases at V and 3 bases at J, with 14 bases between. CDR3 nucleotide sequence: TGTGCCAGTAGAGGAGCGGGGGCCCACACTGAAGCTTTCTTT. Encoded protein: CASRGAGAHTEAFF. The whole variable domain, remainder taken from reference TRBV19 and TRBJ1-1, is DGGITQSPKYLFRKEGQNVTLSCEQNLNHDAMYWYRQDPGQGLRLIYYSQIVNDFQKGDIAEGYSVSREKKESFPLTVTSAQKNPTAFYLCASRGAGAHTEAFFGQGTRLTVV.

V is TRBV28 and J is TRBJ2-2, with 10 bases fitting TRBD2. After removal of 5 bases from V and 0 bases from J, the junction contained 12 bases not matched to a gene. In germline, CDR1 is MDHEN, CDR2 SYDVKM. The CDR3 covers 19 residues. CDR3 region: CASSTRTLTSGPNTGELFF. CDR3 bases: TGTGCCAGCAGTACGCGGACCCTGACTAGCGGGCCGAACACCGGGGAGCTGTTTTTT.

V is TRBV5-5 and J is TRBJ1-4; D is unresolved. V dropped 4 bases and J dropped 4 bases, with 5 bases sitting between them. CDR1 is SGHKS and CDR2 is YYEKEE in the germline V gene (reference sequence). The CDR3 is 12 amino acids. Here the CDR3 DNA reads TGTGCCAGCAGCAGGAGTAATGAAAAACTGTTTTTT. Its protein product is CASSRSNEKLFF.

The V and J genes are TRBV7-6 and TRBJ2-1, with 10 bases identical to TRBD2. The CDR3 extends over 15 amino acids. With 1 base clipped from V and 7 bases from J, the junction kept 4 bases outside the gene matches. Per the germline V gene, CDR1 is SGHVS and CDR2 is FNYEAQ. The CDR3 nucleotides read TGTGCCAGCAGCTTAGAACTAGCGGGATGGAATGAGCAGTTCTTC. Translation: CASSLELAGWNEQFF.

The chain combines TRBV5-6 with TRBJ1-6; D is ambiguous. Germline CDR1 SGHDT, CDR2 YYEEEE. Trimming removed 5 bases at V and 10 bases at J, with 19 bases between. This CDR3 region has 15 residues. The CDR3 DNA is TGTGCCAGCAGGGAGGGCACGAAAGGAAGATCACCCCTCCACTTT. Protein: CASREGTKGRSPLHF.

The rearrangement links TRBV30 to TRBJ1-2, with D maybe TRBD1 (5 bases). The CDR3 covers 13 residues. Trimming stripped 0 bases from V and 8 bases from J, with 13 bases between. Per the germline V gene, CDR1 is GTSNPN and CDR2 is SVGIG (reference sequence). DNA of the CDR3: TGTGCCTGGAGTGTCAGAAAAGGGGCCGGCTACACCTTC. It translates to CAWSVRKGAGYTF.

This clone is a singleton in its sample. V gene TRBV28 combines with J gene TRBJ2-2, with D tentatively TRBD2 (5 bases). The CDR3 is made up of 13 amino acids. Germline assignment: CDR1 MDHEN and CDR2 SYDVKM. V lost 4 bases to trimming and J lost 3 bases, with 6 bases between them. The CDR3 is CASSSGDTGELFF. For the CDR3, the DNA is TGTGCCAGCAGTTCCGGGGACACCGGGGAGCTGTTTTTT.

This clone was seen a few times. The chain couples TRBV3-1 (or the pseudogene TRBV3-2) to TRBJ1-2, with D possibly being TRBD1 (5 bases). The CDR3 consists of 13 residues. V lost 7 bases to trimming and J lost 4 bases, with 13 bases between them. Per the germline V gene, CDR1 is LGHDT and CDR2 is YNNKEL (reference sequence). The CDR3 DNA reads TGTGCCAGCAACCCGGGCGGGGGCTATGGCTACACCTTC. The encoded protein is CASNPGGGYGYTF.

The rearrangement uses TRBV18 and TRBJ1-3; D call uncertain. In germline, CDR1 is KGHSH, CDR2 LQKENI. V lost 4 bases and J 0 bases, leaving 13 bases between the germline ends. The CDR3 loop spans 16 amino acids. The CDR3 bases are TGTGCCAGCTCACTCTCCCTCGGGAGCTCTGGAAACACCATATATTTT. It encodes CASSLSLGSSGNTIYF.

This chain joins TRBV3-1 (or the pseudogene TRBV3-2) and TRBJ1-5; the D is unclear. V shed 0 bases and J shed 10 bases, with 7 bases lying between them. This CDR3 contains 12 residues. CDR1 is LGHDT and CDR2 is YNNKEL in the germline V gene (reference sequence). CDR3 amino acids: CASSQEPGPQHF. CDR3 in DNA: TGTGCCAGCAGCCAAGAGCCGGGACCCCAGCATTTT.

V and J are TRBV7-9 and TRBJ2-1, with 9 bases lining up with TRBD1. Germline V gives CDR1 SEHNR, CDR2 FQNEAQ (reference sequence). CDR3 size: 16 residues. With V trimmed by 3 bases and J by 8 bases, 11 bases remained unmatched. The CDR3 DNA sequence: TGTGCCAGCAGCTTGGACCCCGGGACAGGGATAGATGAGCAGTTCTTC. Protein: CASSLDPGTGIDEQFF.

The J gene is TRBJ2-5, the V gene TRBV9; no clear D. Germline CDR1 is SGDLS and CDR2 is YYNGEE. V lost 0 bases, J lost 1 base, and 7 bases lay in between. The CDR3 loop spans 14 amino acids. Here the CDR3 DNA reads TGTGCCAGCAGCGTAGCCCCCTCCCAAGAGACCCAGTACTTC. Amino acids: CASSVAPSQETQYF.

This CDR3 is CATSDPPDRADQPQHF. CDR3 nucleotides: TGTGCCACCAGTGACCCCCCGGACAGGGCTGATCAGCCCCAGCATTTT. The J gene is TRBJ1-5, the V gene TRBV24-1, with 8 bases matching TRBD1. The CDR3 is made up of 16 amino acids. The germline CDR1 and CDR2 sequences are KGHDR and SFDVKD. V was clipped by 4 bases and J by 5 bases; unmatched bases: 9.

This rearrangement joins TRBV30 to TRBJ1-6; unclear D gene. Germline CDR1 GTSNPN, CDR2 SVGIG (reference sequence). With 0 bases removed from V and 10 bases from J, the gap between germline ends came to 13 bases. The CDR3 is made up of 14 amino acids. DNA of the CDR3: TGTGCCTGGAGTGTATCAGGTGTTCGATCACCCCTCCACTTT. Translated: CAWSVSGVRSPLHF.

The genes are TRBV6-5 and TRBJ2-1; D uncertain. Per the germline V gene, CDR1 is MNHEY and CDR2 is SVGAGI. The CDR3 length is 12 residues. Trimming cost V 7 bases and J 9 bases, with 13 bases left between them. CDR3 amino acids: CASTPGFGEQFF. In nucleotides, the CDR3 is TGTGCCAGCACCCCCGGTTTCGGTGAGCAGTTCTTC.

The rearrangement links TRBV7-3 to TRBJ2-2; 13 bases map to TRBD2. V lost 5 bases to trimming and J lost 1 base; unmatched junction nucleotides: 4. CDR3 length: 17 residues. In germline, CDR1 is SGHTA, CDR2 FQGTGA. Here the CDR3 reads CASSPRTSGGNTGELFF. In nucleotides, the CDR3 is TGTGCCAGCAGCCCGCGGACTAGCGGGGGGAACACCGGGGAGCTGTTTTTT.

This chain uses TRBV28 with TRBJ2-7; 7 bases fit TRBD1. The CDR3 runs to 13 residues. Germline CDR1 MDHEN, CDR2 SYDVKM. The trim removed 1 base at V and 13 bases at J, leaving 10 bases unmatched. CDR3 bases: TGTGCCAGCAGTTTATTTGACAGGGAGTCTAATTACTTC. Translation: CASSLFDRESNYF. Full variable domain (outside the CDR3, taken from reference TRBV28 and TRBJ2-7): DVKVTQSSRYLVKRTGEKVFLECVQDMDHENMFWYRQDPGLGLRLIYFSYDVKMKEKGDIPEGYSVSREKKERFSLILESASTNQTSMYLCASSLFDRESNYFGPGTRLTVT.

The genes are TRBV27 and TRBJ2-7; 8 bases map to TRBD1. V was clipped by 1 base and J by 7 bases; unmatched bases: 6. The germline V gene encodes CDR1 MNHEY and CDR2 SMNVEV (reference sequence). The CDR3 has 14 residues. The CDR3 DNA is TGTGCCAGCAGTTTATGGCAGGGGGCTGGAGAGCAGTACTTC. Its protein product is CASSLWQGAGEQYF.

The chain couples TRBV28 to TRBJ2-5, with 7 nucleotides matching TRBD2. Germline CDR1 and CDR2: MDHEN and SYDVKM. V shed 6 bases and J 4 bases; nucleotides not matched to a gene: 8. CDR3 length: 14 amino acids. In DNA form, the CDR3 reads TGTGCCAGCAGAACCGCGGGGGTAGGAGAGACCCAGTACTTC. It codes for CASRTAGVGETQYF. The full variable domain, in which reference TRBV28 and TRBJ2-5 provide the parts outside the CDR3, is DVKVTQSSRYLVKRTGEKVFLECVQDMDHENMFWYRQDPGLGLRLIYFSYDVKMKEKGDIPEGYSVSREKKERFSLILESASTNQTSMYLCASRTAGVGETQYFGPGTRLLVL.